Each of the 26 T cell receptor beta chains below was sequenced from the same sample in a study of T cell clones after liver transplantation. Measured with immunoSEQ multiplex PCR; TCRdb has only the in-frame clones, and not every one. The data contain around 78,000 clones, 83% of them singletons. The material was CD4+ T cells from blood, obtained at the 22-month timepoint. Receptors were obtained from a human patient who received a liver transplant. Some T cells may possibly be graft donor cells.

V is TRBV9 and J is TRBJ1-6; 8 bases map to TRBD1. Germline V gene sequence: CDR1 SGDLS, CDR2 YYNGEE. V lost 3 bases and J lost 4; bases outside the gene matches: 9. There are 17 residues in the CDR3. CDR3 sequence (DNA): TGTGCCAGCAGCGCCGGGACAGGACTCTGGTATAATTCACCCCTCCACTTT. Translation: CASSAGTGLWYNSPLHF. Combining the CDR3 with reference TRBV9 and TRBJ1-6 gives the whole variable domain DSGVTQTPKHLITATGQRVTLRCSPRSGDLSVYWYQQSLDQGLQFLIQYYNGEERAKGNILERFSAQQFPDLHSELNLSSLELGDSALYFCASSAGTGLWYNSPLHFGNGTRLTVT.

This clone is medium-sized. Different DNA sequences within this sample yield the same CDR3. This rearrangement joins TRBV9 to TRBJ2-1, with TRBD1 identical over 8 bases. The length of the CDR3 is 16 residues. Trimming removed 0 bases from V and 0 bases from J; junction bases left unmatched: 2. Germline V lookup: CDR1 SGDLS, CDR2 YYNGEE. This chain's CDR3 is CASSVVTGGSYNEQFF. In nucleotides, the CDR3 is TGTGCCAGCAGCGTAGTAACAGGGGGCTCCTACAATGAGCAGTTCTTC. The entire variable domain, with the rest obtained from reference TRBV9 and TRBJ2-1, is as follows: DSGVTQTPKHLITATGQRVTLRCSPRSGDLSVYWYQQSLDQGLQFLIQYYNGEERAKGNILERFSAQQFPDLHSELNLSSLELGDSALYFCASSVVTGGSYNEQFFGPGTRLTVL.

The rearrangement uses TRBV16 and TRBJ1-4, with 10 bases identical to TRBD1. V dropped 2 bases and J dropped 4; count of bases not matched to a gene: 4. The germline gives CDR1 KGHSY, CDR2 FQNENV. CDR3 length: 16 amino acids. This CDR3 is CASSQQDRGVNEKLFF. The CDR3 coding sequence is TGTGCCAGCAGCCAACAGGACAGGGGGGTTAATGAAAAACTGTTTTTT. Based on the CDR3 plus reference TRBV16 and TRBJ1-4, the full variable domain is GEEVAQTPKHLVRGEGQKAKLYCAPIKGHSYVFWYQQVLKNEFKFLISFQNENVFDETGMPKERFSAKCLPNSPCSLEIQATKLEDSAVYFCASSQQDRGVNEKLFFGSGTQLSVL.

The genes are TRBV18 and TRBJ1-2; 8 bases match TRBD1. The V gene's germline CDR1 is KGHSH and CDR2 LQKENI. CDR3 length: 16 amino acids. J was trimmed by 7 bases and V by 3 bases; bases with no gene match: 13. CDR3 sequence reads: CASSPLTGTGFGGYTF. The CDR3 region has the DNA TGTGCCAGCTCACCGCTAACCGGGACAGGCTTCGGTGGCTACACCTTC.

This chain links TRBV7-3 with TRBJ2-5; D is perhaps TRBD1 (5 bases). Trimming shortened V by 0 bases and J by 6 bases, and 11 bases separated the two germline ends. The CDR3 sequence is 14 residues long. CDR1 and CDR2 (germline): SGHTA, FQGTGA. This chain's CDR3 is CASSLTAGSKTQYF. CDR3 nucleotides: TGTGCCAGCAGCTTAACGGCAGGGTCAAAGACCCAGTACTTC.

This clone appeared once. This CDR3 is CASTRGTGANVLTF. DNA for the CDR3: TGTGCCAGTACTCGGGGGACCGGGGCCAACGTCCTGACTTTC. The chain carries TRBV19 and TRBJ2-6; a weak D match, TRBD2 (6 bases). Trimming pared 7 bases from V and 4 bases from J, leaving 11 bases between. The CDR3 has 14 residues. Germline lookup yields CDR1 LNHDA and CDR2 SQIVND (reference sequence).

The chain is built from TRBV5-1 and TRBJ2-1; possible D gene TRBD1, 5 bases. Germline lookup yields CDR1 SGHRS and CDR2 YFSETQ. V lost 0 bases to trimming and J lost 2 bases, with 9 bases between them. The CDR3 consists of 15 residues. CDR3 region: CASSLGDSPYNEQFF. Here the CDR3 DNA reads TGCGCCAGCAGCTTGGGCGACAGTCCCTACAATGAGCAGTTCTTC.

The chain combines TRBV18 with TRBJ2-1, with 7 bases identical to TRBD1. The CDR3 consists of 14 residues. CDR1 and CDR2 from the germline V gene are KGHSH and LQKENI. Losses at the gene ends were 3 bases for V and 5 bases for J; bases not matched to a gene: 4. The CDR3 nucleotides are TGTGCCAGCTCACCGGACAGGCGAAACAATGAGCAGTTCTTC. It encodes CASSPDRRNNEQFF.

CDR3 loop: CASSQSQGETQYF. The CDR3 DNA reads TGCGCCAGCAGTCAATCCCAAGGGGAGACCCAGTACTTC. The rearrangement uses TRBV23-1 and TRBJ2-5; D uncertain. TRBV23-1 is treated as an ORF (open reading frame) with a function not yet certain. The CDR3 consists of 13 residues. Trimming removed 0 bases from V and 5 bases from J, with 7 bases in between.

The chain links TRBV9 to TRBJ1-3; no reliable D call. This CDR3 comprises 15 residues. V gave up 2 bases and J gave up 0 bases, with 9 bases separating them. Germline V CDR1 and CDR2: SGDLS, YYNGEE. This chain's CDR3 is CASSVRADSGNTIYF. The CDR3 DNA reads TGTGCCAGCAGCGTTCGGGCTGACTCTGGAAACACCATATATTTT.

As DNA, the CDR3 is TGTGCCAGTAGTATAGGGGGACCGATGAGCTCCTACGAGCAGTACTTC. It translates to CASSIGGPMSSYEQYF. The chain carries TRBV19 and TRBJ2-7; D could derive from TRBD1 or TRBD2 (5 bases each). This CDR3 contains 16 residues. V was shortened by 1 base and J by 0 bases, with 13 bases between the two germline ends. Germline CDR1 is LNHDA and CDR2 is SQIVND (reference sequence).

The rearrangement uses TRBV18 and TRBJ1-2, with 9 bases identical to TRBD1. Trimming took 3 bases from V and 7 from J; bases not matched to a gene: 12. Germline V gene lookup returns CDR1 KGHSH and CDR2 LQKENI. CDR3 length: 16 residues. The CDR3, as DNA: TGTGCCAGCTCACCCAACAAGCCGACAGGGGGTATTGGCTACACCTTC. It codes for CASSPNKPTGGIGYTF.

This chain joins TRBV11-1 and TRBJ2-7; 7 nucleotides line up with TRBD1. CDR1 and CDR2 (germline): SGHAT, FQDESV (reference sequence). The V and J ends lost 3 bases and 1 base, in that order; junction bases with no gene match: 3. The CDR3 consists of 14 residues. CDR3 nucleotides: TGTGCCAGCAGCTTGAGGGGGCTTTCCTACGAGCAGTACTTC. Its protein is CASSLRGLSYEQYF.

The CDR3 is CASSPGRGDTEAFF. The CDR3 DNA sequence: TGTGCCAGCAGCCCTGGTAGGGGGGACACTGAAGCTTTCTTT. The chain links TRBV7-3 to TRBJ1-1, with D perhaps matching TRBD1 (6 bases). The CDR3 sequence is 14 residues long. V was trimmed by 5 bases and J by 3 bases, leaving 13 bases between them. Per germline, CDR1 SGHTA and CDR2 FQGTGA.

The DNA for the CDR3 is TGTGCCAGCAGCGTAACAGGGGGCATGGCTAATGAAAAACTGTTTTTT. Protein: CASSVTGGMANEKLFF. V is TRBV9 and J is TRBJ1-4; 9 bases map to TRBD1. From germline, CDR1 is SGDLS and CDR2 YYNGEE. With V trimmed by 1 base and J by 3 bases, 4 bases remained unmatched. This CDR3 spans 16 amino acids. The full variable domain, its missing parts supplied by reference TRBV9 and TRBJ1-4, is DSGVTQTPKHLITATGQRVTLRCSPRSGDLSVYWYQQSLDQGLQFLIQYYNGEERAKGNILERFSAQQFPDLHSELNLSSLELGDSALYFCASSVTGGMANEKLFFGSGTQLSVL.

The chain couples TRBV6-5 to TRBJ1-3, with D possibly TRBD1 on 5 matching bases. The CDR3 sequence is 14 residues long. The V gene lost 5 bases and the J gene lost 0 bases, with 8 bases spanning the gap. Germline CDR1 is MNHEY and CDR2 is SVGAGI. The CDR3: CASSQGFSGNTIYF. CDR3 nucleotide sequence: TGTGCCAGCAGTCAGGGTTTCTCTGGAAACACCATATATTTT.

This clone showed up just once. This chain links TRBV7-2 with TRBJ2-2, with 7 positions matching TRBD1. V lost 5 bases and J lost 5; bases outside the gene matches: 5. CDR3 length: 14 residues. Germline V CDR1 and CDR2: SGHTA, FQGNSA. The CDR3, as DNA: TGTGCCAGCAGCCGGGACAGTAAAACCGGGGAGCTGTTTTTT. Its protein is CASSRDSKTGELFF.

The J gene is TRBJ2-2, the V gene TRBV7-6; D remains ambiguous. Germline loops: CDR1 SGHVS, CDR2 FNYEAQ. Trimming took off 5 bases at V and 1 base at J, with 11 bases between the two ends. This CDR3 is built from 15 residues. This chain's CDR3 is CASSPLGQNTGELFF. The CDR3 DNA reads TGTGCCAGCAGCCCCCTGGGTCAGAACACCGGGGAGCTGTTTTTT. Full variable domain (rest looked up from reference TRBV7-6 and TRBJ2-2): GAGVSQSPRYKVTKRGQDVALRCDPISGHVSLYWYRQALGQGPEFLTYFNYEAQQDKSGLPNDRFSAERPEGSISTLTIQRTEQRDSAMYRCASSPLGQNTGELFFGEGSRLTVL.

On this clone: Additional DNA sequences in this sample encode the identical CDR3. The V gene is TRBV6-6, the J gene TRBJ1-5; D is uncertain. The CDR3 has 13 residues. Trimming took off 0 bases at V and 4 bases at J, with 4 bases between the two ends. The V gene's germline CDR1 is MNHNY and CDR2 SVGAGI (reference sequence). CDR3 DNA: TGTGCCAGCAGTTACTCAGCTAATCAGCCCCAGCATTTT. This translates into CASSYSANQPQHF.

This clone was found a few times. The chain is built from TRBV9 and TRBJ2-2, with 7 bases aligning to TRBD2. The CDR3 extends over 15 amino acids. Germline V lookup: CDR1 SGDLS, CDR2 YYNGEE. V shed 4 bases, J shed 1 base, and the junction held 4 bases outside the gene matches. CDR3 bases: TGTGCCAGCAGCAAGGGACTACGGAACACCGGGGAGCTGTTTTTT. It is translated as CASSKGLRNTGELFF. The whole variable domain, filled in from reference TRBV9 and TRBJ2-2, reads DSGVTQTPKHLITATGQRVTLRCSPRSGDLSVYWYQQSLDQGLQFLIQYYNGEERAKGNILERFSAQQFPDLHSELNLSSLELGDSALYFCASSKGLRNTGELFFGEGSRLTVL.

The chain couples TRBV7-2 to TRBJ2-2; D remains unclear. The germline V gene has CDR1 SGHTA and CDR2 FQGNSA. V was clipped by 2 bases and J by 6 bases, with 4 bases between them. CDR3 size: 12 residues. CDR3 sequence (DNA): TGTGCCAGCAGCTTATTCGCCGGGGAGCTGTTTTTT. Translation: CASSLFAGELFF. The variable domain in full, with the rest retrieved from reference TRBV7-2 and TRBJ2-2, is GAGVSQSPSNKVTEKGKDVELRCDPISGHTALYWYRQSLGQGLEFLIYFQGNSAPDKSGLPSDRFSAERTGGSVSTLTIQRTQQEDSAVYLCASSLFAGELFFGEGSRLTVL.

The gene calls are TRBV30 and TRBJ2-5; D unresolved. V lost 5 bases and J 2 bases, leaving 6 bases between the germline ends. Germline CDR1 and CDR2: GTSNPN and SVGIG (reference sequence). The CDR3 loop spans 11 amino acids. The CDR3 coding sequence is TGTGCCTGGGGGCAGCAAGAGACCCAGTACTTC. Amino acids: CAWGQQETQYF. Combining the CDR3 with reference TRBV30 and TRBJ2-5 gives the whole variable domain SQTIHQWPATLVQPVGSPLSLECTVEGTSNPNLYWYRQAAGRGLQLLFYSVGIGQISSEVPQNLSASRPQDRQFILSSKKLLLSDSGFYLCAWGQQETQYFGPGTRLLVL.

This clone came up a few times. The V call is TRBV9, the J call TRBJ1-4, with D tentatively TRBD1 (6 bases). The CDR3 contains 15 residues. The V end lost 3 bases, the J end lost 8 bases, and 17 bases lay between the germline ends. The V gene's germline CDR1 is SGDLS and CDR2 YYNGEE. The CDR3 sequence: CASSASGGGGEKLFF. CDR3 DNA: TGTGCCAGCAGCGCCTCCGGGGGAGGGGGGGAAAAACTGTTTTTT.

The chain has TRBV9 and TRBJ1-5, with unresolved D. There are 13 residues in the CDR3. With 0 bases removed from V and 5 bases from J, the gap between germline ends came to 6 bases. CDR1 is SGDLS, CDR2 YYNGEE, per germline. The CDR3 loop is CASSVGPYQPQHF. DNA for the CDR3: TGTGCCAGCAGCGTAGGACCTTATCAGCCCCAGCATTTT.

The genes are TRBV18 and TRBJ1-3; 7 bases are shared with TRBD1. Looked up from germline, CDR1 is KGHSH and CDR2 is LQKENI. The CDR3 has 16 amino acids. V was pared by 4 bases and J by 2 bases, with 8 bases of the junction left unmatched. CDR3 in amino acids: CASSQFTGEAGNTIYF. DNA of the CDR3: TGTGCCAGCTCACAATTCACAGGGGAAGCTGGAAACACCATATATTTT.

The CDR3 protein is CASSEYNGTPDNEQFF. The CDR3 coding sequence is TGTGCCAGCAGTGAATATAACGGGACACCAGACAATGAGCAGTTCTTC. V gene TRBV25-1 combines with J gene TRBJ2-1, with TRBD1 as a possible D gene (6 bases). CDR1 and CDR2 (germline): MGHDK, SYGVNS. This CDR3 has 16 amino acids. The V gene lost 0 bases and the J gene lost 5 bases, with 14 bases spanning the gap.